Presented here are 19 T cell receptor beta chains from one specimen sequenced in a study of monozygotic twins with inflammatory bowel disease. TCRdb re-called the 5' RACE reads; one entry per CDR3 protein, DNA not given. The sample totals around 450,000 distinct CDR3 sequences. The sample consisted of blood. These receptors were taken from a human donor with ulcerative colitis or Crohn's disease, or a healthy co-twin of an affected twin (not recorded which).

The CDR3 sequence is CASSLVARDSDTQYF. The chain is built from TRBV5-6 and TRBJ2-3; TCRdb selects TRBD2, and the lack of DNA leaves this call unchecked. In germline, CDR1 is SGHDT, CDR2 YYEEEE. The CDR3 contains 15 residues. Full variable domain (outside the CDR3, taken from reference TRBV5-6 and TRBJ2-3): DAGVTQSPTHLIKTRGQQVTLRCSPKSGHDTVSWYQQALGQGPQFIFQYYEEEERQRGNFPDRFSGHQFPNYSSELNVNALLLGDSALYLCASSLVARDSDTQYFGPGTRLTVL.

The chain uses TRBV5-1 and TRBJ2-2; the TCRdb D gene call, TRBD1, has no DNA to confirm it. The CDR3 runs to 17 residues. CDR1 SGHRS and CDR2 YFSETQ come from the germline V gene. CDR3 region: CASSLVTGVSNTGELFF.

The chain carries TRBV4-1 and TRBJ2-4; TCRdb lists TRBD2, though no DNA is available to test this call. CDR3 size: 11 residues. Germline V gives CDR1 MGHRA, CDR2 YSYEKL. Here the CDR3 reads CASSQAEVQYF.

The chain combines TRBV10-2 with TRBJ1-1. From germline, CDR1 is WSHSY and CDR2 SAAADI. The CDR3 covers 14 residues. The CDR3 sequence is CASSELDLNTEAFF.

The J gene is TRBJ2-1, the V gene TRBV3-1; TCRdb names TRBD1, which stays unverified in the absence of DNA. The length of the CDR3 is 16 residues. The V gene's germline CDR1 is LGHDT and CDR2 YNNKEL (reference sequence). This CDR3 reads CASSQYGTVTYNEQFF.

The J gene is TRBJ2-1, the V gene TRBV20-1. Germline assignment: CDR1 DFQATT and CDR2 SNEGSKA (reference sequence). This CDR3 contains 12 residues. CDR3 in amino acids: CSATGLLNEQFF.

The J gene is TRBJ1-2, the V gene TRBV7-9; the D call of TRBD1 rests on TCRdb alone, since no DNA is present to check it. Germline V gene lookup returns CDR1 SEHNR and CDR2 FQNEAQ (reference sequence). The CDR3 extends over 15 amino acids. CDR3 residues: CASSSSGTGIYGYTF.

The chain has TRBV3-1 and TRBJ1-5. The V gene's germline CDR1 is LGHDT and CDR2 YNNKEL (reference sequence). The CDR3 runs to 13 residues. CDR3 loop: CASSQDLSQPQHF.

The genes are TRBV20-1 and TRBJ1-4; the TRBD1 assignment by TCRdb is unverifiable without DNA. CDR1 and CDR2 from the germline V gene are DFQATT and SNEGSKA (reference sequence). This CDR3 contains 14 residues. The CDR3 here is CSARDPGDNEKLFF.

The chain joins TRBV7-2 to TRBJ1-3. Looked up from germline, CDR1 is SGHTA and CDR2 is FQGNSA. The CDR3 consists of 15 residues. CDR3: CASSSDVNSGNTIYF.

This sequence joins TRBV6-1 and TRBJ2-5. The CDR3 loop spans 12 amino acids. Per germline, CDR1 MNHNS and CDR2 SASEGT. The CDR3 spells CASSEVVETQYF.

This chain uses TRBV11-1 with TRBJ1-1; TCRdb reports TRBD1, a call that lacks DNA to check it against. Germline V CDR1 and CDR2: SGHAT, FQDESV (reference sequence). The CDR3 extends over 14 amino acids. The chain's CDR3 is CASSLQGMATEAFF.

The J gene is TRBJ2-3, the V gene TRBV20-1; the D call of TRBD2 rests on TCRdb alone, since no DNA is present to check it. In germline, CDR1 is DFQATT, CDR2 SNEGSKA (reference sequence). The CDR3 totals 15 residues. The CDR3 sequence is CSASEGAGVTDTQYF.

The rearrangement links TRBV25-1 to TRBJ2-1; as DNA is missing, the TRBD2 call by TCRdb cannot be tested. The germline gives CDR1 MGHDK, CDR2 SYGVNS. The CDR3 loop spans 21 amino acids. CDR3 residues: CASSGTGTSGGYLQSYNEQFF.

The gene calls are TRBV30 and TRBJ2-1; without DNA, the TCRdb call of TRBD2 cannot be checked. The CDR3 loop spans 14 amino acids. Germline assignment: CDR1 GTSNPN and CDR2 SVGIG (reference sequence). This CDR3 is CTWTTSGRIDEQFF.

The genes are TRBV13 and TRBJ1-1. The CDR3 has 14 residues. Germline assignment: CDR1 PRHDT and CDR2 FYEKMQ (reference sequence). CDR3 protein: CASSSRLLNTEAFF. Full variable domain (outside the CDR3, taken from reference TRBV13 and TRBJ1-1): AAGVIQSPRHLIKEKRETATLKCYPIPRHDTVYWYQQGPGQDPQFLISFYEKMQSDKGSIPDRFSAQQFSDYHSELNMSSLELGDSALYFCASSSRLLNTEAFFGQGTRLTVV.

The rearrangement uses TRBV9 and TRBJ1-2; the TRBD1 assignment by TCRdb is unverifiable without DNA. The CDR3 covers 14 residues. CDR1 and CDR2 (germline): SGDLS, YYNGEE. The CDR3 sequence: CASSVRTDPGGYTF.

The rearrangement joins TRBV20-1 to TRBJ1-5; TCRdb names TRBD1, which stays unverified in the absence of DNA. This CDR3 has 14 amino acids. CDR1 DFQATT and CDR2 SNEGSKA come from the germline V gene (reference sequence). Here the CDR3 reads CSAWDSYSNQPQHF.

CDR3 in amino acids: CASSLAYPAGSEQFF. The V and J genes are TRBV7-9 and TRBJ2-1; the D gene TCRdb calls, TRBD2, cannot be checked with no DNA. Germline assignment: CDR1 SEHNR and CDR2 FQNEAQ (reference sequence). The CDR3 contains 15 residues.